The 25 T cell receptor beta chains presented below share a single source sample, sequenced in a study of technical replicates of blood from a few donors. Sequencing used immunoSEQ multiplex PCR; TCRdb keeps in-frame clones, though not all of them. The sample lists 66,000 or so clones, 85% to 90% occurring once. Sequences were obtained from PBMCs. The origin of the receptors is a human donor in good health. Some clones in this sample may be carry-over from other donors' samples.

This chain links TRBV7-6 with TRBJ2-3, with a tentative D call TRBD2 (5 bases). This CDR3 region has 16 residues. Germline lookup yields CDR1 SGHVS and CDR2 FNYEAQ. With 7 bases removed from V and 2 bases from J, the gap between germline ends came to 19 bases. The DNA of the CDR3 is TGTGCCAGCACCCTAAAAACGGGAATTTCCACAGATACGCAGTATTTT. Encoded protein: CASTLKTGISTDTQYF.

The chain joins TRBV30 to TRBJ1-6; possible D gene TRBD1, 6 bases. Trimming took 2 bases from V and 0 from J, leaving 11 bases between them. The germline V gene encodes CDR1 GTSNPN and CDR2 SVGIG (reference sequence). This CDR3 has 16 residues. CDR3 sequence: CAWSSTGSSYNSPLHF. The CDR3 DNA is TGTGCCTGGAGTTCAACAGGGAGCTCCTATAATTCACCCCTCCACTTT.

The CDR3 here is CASSFGSSYEQYF. The DNA of the CDR3 is TGTGCCAGCAGCTTCGGGAGCTCCTACGAGCAGTACTTC. The gene calls are TRBV5-4 and TRBJ2-7; maybe TRBD2 (6 bases). V gave up 2 bases and J gave up 0 bases, with 6 bases separating them. Germline-derived CDR1 and CDR2 are SGHNT and YYREEE (reference sequence). The CDR3 extends over 13 amino acids.

The V call is TRBV5-4, the J call TRBJ1-6; weak D call: TRBD1 (6 bases). Germline CDR1 is SGHNT and CDR2 is YYREEE (reference sequence). Trimming pared 1 base from V and 7 bases from J, leaving 12 bases between. CDR3 length: 15 residues. In DNA, the CDR3 is TGTGCCAGCAGCTTGAATAGCCAGGGGAATTCACCCCTCCACTTT. Protein: CASSLNSQGNSPLHF. Filled out from reference TRBV5-4 and TRBJ1-6, the complete variable domain reads ETGVTQSPTHLIKTRGQQVTLRCSSQSGHNTVSWYQQALGQGPQFIFQYYREEENGRGNFPPRFSGLQFPNYSSELNVNALELDDSALYLCASSLNSQGNSPLHFGNGTRLTVT.

This sequence joins TRBV20-1 and TRBJ1-1; D may be TRBD1 (6 bases). Looked up from germline, CDR1 is DFQATT and CDR2 is SNEGSKA (reference sequence). Trimming stripped 3 bases from V and 5 bases from J, with 7 bases between. There are 11 residues in the CDR3. The CDR3 sequence: CSASTGTEAFF. CDR3 in DNA: TGCAGTGCTAGTACAGGGACTGAAGCTTTCTTT.

The V gene is TRBV14, the J gene TRBJ2-3; a weak D match, TRBD1 (6 bases). CDR1 is SGHDN and CDR2 is FVKESK in the germline V gene. V was shortened by 4 bases and J by 4 bases, with 12 bases between the two germline ends. The CDR3 length is 14 residues. The CDR3 nucleotides read TGTGCCAGCAGCCGGGGGACATCCGCAGATACGCAGTATTTT. Protein product: CASSRGTSADTQYF.

The rearrangement joins TRBV6-6 to TRBJ1-1, with D tentatively TRBD1 (5 bases). Trimming cost V 6 bases and J 4 bases, with 15 bases left between them. Looked up from germline, CDR1 is MNHNY and CDR2 is SVGAGI (reference sequence). The CDR3 contains 14 residues. CDR3 in amino acids: CASSPRQYFTEAFF. CDR3 nucleotides: TGTGCCAGCAGCCCCAGACAGTACTTCACTGAAGCTTTCTTT.

A note on this clone: The sample contains more than one DNA sequence encoding this CDR3. The V and J genes are TRBV6-5 and TRBJ1-1; D is possibly TRBD1 (6 bases). Germline CDR1 and CDR2: MNHEY and SVGAGI. The CDR3 has 13 residues. Trimming shortened V by 5 bases and J by 5 bases, and 12 bases separated the two germline ends. The CDR3 DNA sequence: TGTGCCAGCAGTCCGCCCCAGGGGACTGAAGCTTTCTTT. It is translated as CASSPPQGTEAFF.

The chain carries TRBV6-5 and TRBJ2-3; 11 bases match TRBD2. The CDR3 extends over 14 amino acids. Germline V gives CDR1 MNHEY, CDR2 SVGAGI. V shed 6 bases, J shed 5 bases, and the junction held 4 bases outside the gene matches. CDR3 sequence: CASRAGLAVDTQYF. The CDR3 DNA is TGTGCCAGCAGAGCGGGACTAGCGGTAGATACGCAGTATTTT.

The V and J genes are TRBV7-2 and TRBJ2-3; D might be TRBD1 (6 bases). Germline CDR1 reads SGHTA; CDR2 reads FQGNSA. V was pared by 4 bases and J by 10 bases, with 15 bases between. This CDR3 has 13 amino acids. The CDR3 region has the DNA TGTGCCAGCAGCTCGGACGCCAGGGGCGCGCAGTATTTT. It specifies CASSSDARGAQYF.

The V and J genes are TRBV18 and TRBJ1-2; 7 positions match TRBD1. Germline loops: CDR1 KGHSH, CDR2 LQKENI. The trim removed 6 bases at V and 1 base at J, leaving 5 bases unmatched. The CDR3 runs 14 residues. DNA of the CDR3: TGTGCCAGCTCTAGGGACAGCCTTAACTATGGCTACACCTTC. Its translation is CASSRDSLNYGYTF.

The rearrangement uses TRBV6-5 and TRBJ2-2; TRBD1 is a possible D gene (6 bases). V was pared by 8 bases and J by 3 bases, with 13 bases between. Germline CDR1 and CDR2: MNHEY and SVGAGI. The CDR3 runs 14 residues. For the CDR3, the DNA is TGTGCCAGCCTCCGCAGGGGTTACACCGGGGAGCTGTTTTTT. Translating gives CASLRRGYTGELFF.

The chain is built from TRBV28 and TRBJ1-2; TRBD1 matches 7 bases. This CDR3 region has 13 residues. The ends lost 6 bases at V and 6 bases at J; junction bases unmatched: 7. Germline CDR1 reads MDHEN; CDR2 reads SYDVKM. The CDR3 DNA is TGTGCCAGCAGCCCCAGAGGGGGCAATGGCTACACCTTC. Translation: CASSPRGGNGYTF.

This sequence joins TRBV18 and TRBJ1-5, with 10 bases matching TRBD1. The CDR3 consists of 15 residues. Germline trimming cut 3 bases from V and 3 bases from J; bases unmatched to any gene: 2. From germline, CDR1 is KGHSH and CDR2 LQKENI. DNA of the CDR3: TGTGCCAGCTCACCGACAGGGGGCAACAATCAGCCCCAGCATTTT. Amino acids: CASSPTGGNNQPQHF. Full variable domain (missing parts from reference TRBV18 and TRBJ1-5): NAGVMQNPRHLVRRRGQEARLRCSPMKGHSHVYWYRQLPEEGLKFMVYLQKENIIDESGMPKERFSAEFPKEGPSILRIQQVVRGDSAAYFCASSPTGGNNQPQHFGDGTRLSIL.

The V and J genes are TRBV10-3 and TRBJ2-3; no clear D. The V and J ends lost 8 bases and 5 bases respectively, with 14 bases between them. Germline CDR1 ENHRY, CDR2 SYGVKD. The CDR3 runs to 13 residues. The CDR3 spells CAILRGSRDTQYF. For the CDR3, the DNA is TGTGCCATCCTCCGAGGTAGTAGAGATACGCAGTATTTT.

The chain employs TRBV7-6 and TRBJ2-1; weak D call: TRBD2 (5 bases). The germline CDR1 and CDR2 sequences are SGHVS and FNYEAQ. The CDR3 covers 15 residues. Trimming removed 0 bases from V and 2 bases from J, with 8 bases in between. In DNA form, the CDR3 reads TGTGCCAGCAGCTTAGCTCCGGGGACCTACAATGAGCAGTTCTTC. Translated, it gives CASSLAPGTYNEQFF.

This chain connects TRBV9 to TRBJ2-5; 10 nucleotides agree with TRBD2. The J segment lost 4 bases and the V segment lost 4 bases, leaving 10 bases of the junction unmatched. This CDR3 is 16 amino acids long. CDR1 and CDR2 from the germline V gene are SGDLS and YYNGEE. The CDR3 DNA reads TGTGCCAGCAGCACCCAAGTAGCGGGGGGTGGAGAGACCCAGTACTTC. This gives the protein CASSTQVAGGGETQYF.

J is TRBJ2-3 and V is TRBV2, with 10 bases matching TRBD2. The CDR3 totals 19 residues. Unmatched junction bases numbered 18, after V lost 8 bases and J lost 1 base. Per germline, CDR1 SNHLY and CDR2 FYNNEI. In nucleotides, the CDR3 is TGTGCCAGCGGGACTCAAATTAGTCCCGGGACTAGCGGCACAGATACGCAGTATTTT. It translates to CASGTQISPGTSGTDTQYF.

This chain uses TRBV19 with TRBJ2-2; 10 bases map to TRBD2. V was pared by 8 bases and J by 1 base, with 16 bases of the junction left unmatched. The CDR3 has 19 amino acids. CDR1 and CDR2 from the germline V gene are LNHDA and SQIVND (reference sequence). CDR3 DNA: TGTGCCAGTGGCATAGGACTAGCGGAGTTGACCCTGAACACCGGGGAGCTGTTTTTT. It is translated as CASGIGLAELTLNTGELFF. The full variable domain, completed using reference TRBV19 and TRBJ2-2, is DGGITQSPKYLFRKEGQNVTLSCEQNLNHDAMYWYRQDPGQGLRLIYYSQIVNDFQKGDIAEGYSVSREKKESFPLTVTSAQKNPTAFYLCASGIGLAELTLNTGELFFGEGSRLTVL.

Written as DNA, the CDR3 is TGTGCCAGCAGCTACCTGGGGCCCCAAGAGACCCAGTACTTC. It translates to CASSYLGPQETQYF. This chain uses TRBV5-4 with TRBJ2-5, with a weak D call TRBD1 (5 bases). V was pared by 3 bases and J by 1 base, with 10 bases between. CDR1 and CDR2 (germline): SGHNT, YYREEE (reference sequence). This CDR3 contains 14 residues.

This clone was observed a few times. This chain links TRBV4-2 with TRBJ1-1; D is uncertain. This CDR3 is built from 15 residues. Germline assignment: CDR1 LGHNA and CDR2 YNFKEQ. V lost 0 bases to trimming and J lost 0 bases, with 8 bases between them. CDR3 sequence (DNA): TGTGCCAGCAGCCAAGATTCCACAATGAACACTGAAGCTTTCTTT. Translation gives CASSQDSTMNTEAFF.

The chain carries TRBV11-2 and TRBJ1-1, with TRBD1 identical over 12 bases. The CDR3 runs 17 residues. Looked up from germline, CDR1 is SGHAT and CDR2 is FQNNGV. Losses at the gene ends were 3 bases for V and 1 base for J; bases not matched to a gene: 6. The CDR3 DNA reads as TGTGCCAGCAGCTTCGGGACAGGGGGCGCAGGGAACACTGAAGCTTTCTTT. Amino acids: CASSFGTGGAGNTEAFF.

The table lists this clone with a few counts. The rearrangement joins TRBV7-9 to TRBJ1-1; TRBD1 matches 8 bases. This CDR3 spans 15 amino acids. CDR1 and CDR2 from the germline V gene are SEHNR and FQNEAQ (reference sequence). With V trimmed by 3 bases and J by 2 bases, 5 bases remained unmatched. CDR3 sequence: CASSLGTGVNTEAFF. Here the CDR3 DNA reads TGTGCCAGCAGCTTGGGGACAGGCGTAAACACTGAAGCTTTCTTT.

CDR3 loop: CASSVLTDTQYF. For the CDR3, the DNA is TGTGCCAGCAGCGTCCTCACAGATACGCAGTATTTT. The chain is built from TRBV9 and TRBJ2-3; D not resolved. The CDR3 length is 12 residues. Germline CDR1 is SGDLS and CDR2 is YYNGEE. The ends were cut back, 2 bases at V and 2 bases at J, with 3 bases in the middle.

The genes are TRBV13 and TRBJ1-4; 7 bases agree with TRBD1. The CDR3 is 14 residues long. After removal of 3 bases from V and 6 bases from J, the junction contained 4 bases not matched to a gene. The germline V gene has CDR1 PRHDT and CDR2 FYEKMQ (reference sequence). CDR3 sequence reads: CASSFRQGDEKLFF. As DNA, the CDR3 is TGTGCCAGCAGCTTCCGACAGGGTGATGAAAAACTGTTTTTT.